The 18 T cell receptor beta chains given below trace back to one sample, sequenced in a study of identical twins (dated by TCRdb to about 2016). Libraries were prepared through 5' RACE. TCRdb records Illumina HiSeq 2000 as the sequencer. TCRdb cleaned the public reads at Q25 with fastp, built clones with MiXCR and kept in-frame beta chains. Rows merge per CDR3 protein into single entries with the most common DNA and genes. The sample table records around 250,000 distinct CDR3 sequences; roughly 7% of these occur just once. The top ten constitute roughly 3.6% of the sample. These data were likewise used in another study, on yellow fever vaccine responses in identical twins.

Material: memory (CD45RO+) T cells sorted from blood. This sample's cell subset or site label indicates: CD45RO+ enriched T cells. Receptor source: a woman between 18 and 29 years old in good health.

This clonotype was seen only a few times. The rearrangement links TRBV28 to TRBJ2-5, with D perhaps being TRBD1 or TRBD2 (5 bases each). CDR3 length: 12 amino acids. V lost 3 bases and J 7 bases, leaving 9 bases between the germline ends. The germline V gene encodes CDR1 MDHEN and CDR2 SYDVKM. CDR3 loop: CASSFSGTTQYF. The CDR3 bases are TGTGCCAGCAGTTTTTCCGGGACGACCCAGTACTTC.

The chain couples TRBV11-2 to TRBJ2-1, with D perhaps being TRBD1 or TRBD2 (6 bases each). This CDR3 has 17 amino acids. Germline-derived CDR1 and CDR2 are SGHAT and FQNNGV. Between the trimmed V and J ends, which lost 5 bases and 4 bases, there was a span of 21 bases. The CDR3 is CASSPKLGGGAYNEQFF. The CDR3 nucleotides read TGTGCCAGCAGCCCGAAGTTAGGGGGAGGCGCTTACAATGAGCAGTTCTTC.

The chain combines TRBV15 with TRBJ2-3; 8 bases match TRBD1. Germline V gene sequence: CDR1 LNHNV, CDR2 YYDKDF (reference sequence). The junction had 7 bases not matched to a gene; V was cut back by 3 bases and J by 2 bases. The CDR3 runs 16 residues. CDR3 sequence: CATSRDRVGATDTQYF. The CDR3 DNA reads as TGTGCCACCAGCAGGGACAGGGTAGGGGCCACAGATACGCAGTATTTT.

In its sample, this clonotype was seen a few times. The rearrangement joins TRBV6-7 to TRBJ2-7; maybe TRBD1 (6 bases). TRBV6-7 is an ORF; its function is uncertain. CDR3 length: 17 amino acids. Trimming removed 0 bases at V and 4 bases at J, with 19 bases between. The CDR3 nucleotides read TGTGCCAGCAGTTACTCGGCGACAGGAGTCGACTGGTACGAGCAGTACTTC. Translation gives CASSYSATGVDWYEQYF.

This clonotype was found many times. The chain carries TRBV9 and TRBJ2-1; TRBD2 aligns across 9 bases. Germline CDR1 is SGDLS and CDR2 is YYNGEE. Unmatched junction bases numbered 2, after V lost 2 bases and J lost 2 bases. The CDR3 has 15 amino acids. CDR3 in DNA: TGTGCCAGCAGCGTTCGCGGGGGGGCCTACAATGAGCAGTTCTTC. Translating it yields CASSVRGGAYNEQFF.

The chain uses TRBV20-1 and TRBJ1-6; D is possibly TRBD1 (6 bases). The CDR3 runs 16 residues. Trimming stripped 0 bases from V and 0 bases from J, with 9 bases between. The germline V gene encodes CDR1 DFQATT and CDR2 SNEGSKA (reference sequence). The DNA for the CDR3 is TGCAGTGCTAGAGATGGACAGTCCTCCTATAATTCACCCCTCCACTTT. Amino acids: CSARDGQSSYNSPLHF.

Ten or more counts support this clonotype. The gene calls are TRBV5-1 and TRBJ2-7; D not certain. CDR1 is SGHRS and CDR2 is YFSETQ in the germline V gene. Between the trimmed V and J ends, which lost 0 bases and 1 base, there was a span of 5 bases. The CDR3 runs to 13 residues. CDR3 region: CASSLVGSYEQYF. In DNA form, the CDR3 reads TGCGCCAGCAGCTTGGTCGGTTCCTACGAGCAGTACTTC.

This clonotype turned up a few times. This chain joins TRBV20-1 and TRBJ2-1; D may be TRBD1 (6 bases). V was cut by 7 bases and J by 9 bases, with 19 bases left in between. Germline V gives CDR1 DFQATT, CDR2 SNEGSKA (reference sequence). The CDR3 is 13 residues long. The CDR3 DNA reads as TGCAGTGTTCCGACAGGCCGGGGCGGTGAGCAGTTCTTC. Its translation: CSVPTGRGGEQFF.

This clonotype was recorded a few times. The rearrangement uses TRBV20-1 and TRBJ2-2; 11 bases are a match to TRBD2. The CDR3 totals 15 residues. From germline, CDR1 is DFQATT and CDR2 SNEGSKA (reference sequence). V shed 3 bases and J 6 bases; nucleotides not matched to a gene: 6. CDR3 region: CSASLAGGRPGELFF. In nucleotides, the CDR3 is TGCAGTGCTAGCCTAGCGGGAGGTCGGCCCGGGGAGCTGTTTTTT.

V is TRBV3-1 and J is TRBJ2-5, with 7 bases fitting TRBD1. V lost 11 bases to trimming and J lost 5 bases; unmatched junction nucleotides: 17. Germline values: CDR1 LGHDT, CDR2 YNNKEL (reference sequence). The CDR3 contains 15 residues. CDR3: CACSQTGALIETQYF. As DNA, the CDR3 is TGTGCCTGCTCCCAAACAGGGGCCCTTATTGAGACCCAGTACTTC.

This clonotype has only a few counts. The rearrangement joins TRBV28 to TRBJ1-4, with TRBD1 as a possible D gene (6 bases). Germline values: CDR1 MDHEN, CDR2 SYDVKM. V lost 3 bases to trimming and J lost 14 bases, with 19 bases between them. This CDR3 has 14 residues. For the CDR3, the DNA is TGTGCCAGCAGTTTGGACGGGGGCCGCCCCGTGCTGTTTTTT. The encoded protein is CASSLDGGRPVLFF.

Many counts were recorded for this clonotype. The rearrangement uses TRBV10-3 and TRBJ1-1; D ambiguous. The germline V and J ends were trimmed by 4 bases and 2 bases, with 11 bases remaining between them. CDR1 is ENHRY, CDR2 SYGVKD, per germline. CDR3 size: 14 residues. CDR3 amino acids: CAISGGSLNTEAFF. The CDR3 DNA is TGTGCCATCAGTGGAGGCAGTTTAAACACTGAAGCTTTCTTT.

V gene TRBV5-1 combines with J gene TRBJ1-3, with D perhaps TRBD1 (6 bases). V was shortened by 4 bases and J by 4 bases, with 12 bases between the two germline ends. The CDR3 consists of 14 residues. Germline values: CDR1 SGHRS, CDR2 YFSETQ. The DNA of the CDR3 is TGCGCCAGCAGCGGAAGGGGGGAAGGAAACACCATATATTTT. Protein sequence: CASSGRGEGNTIYF.

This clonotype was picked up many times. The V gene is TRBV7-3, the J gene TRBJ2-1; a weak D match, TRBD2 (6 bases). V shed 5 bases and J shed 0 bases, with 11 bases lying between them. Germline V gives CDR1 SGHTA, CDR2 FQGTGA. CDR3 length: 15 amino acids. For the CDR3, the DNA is TGTGCCAGCAGCCCGACTAGGAGCTCCTACAATGAGCAGTTCTTC. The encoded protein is CASSPTRSSYNEQFF.

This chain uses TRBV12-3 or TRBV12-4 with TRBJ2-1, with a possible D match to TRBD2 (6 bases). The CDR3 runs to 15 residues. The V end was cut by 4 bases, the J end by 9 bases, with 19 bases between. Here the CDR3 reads CASSSPSNPRGEQFF. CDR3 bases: TGTGCCAGCAGTTCCCCGAGCAACCCGCGGGGTGAGCAGTTCTTC.

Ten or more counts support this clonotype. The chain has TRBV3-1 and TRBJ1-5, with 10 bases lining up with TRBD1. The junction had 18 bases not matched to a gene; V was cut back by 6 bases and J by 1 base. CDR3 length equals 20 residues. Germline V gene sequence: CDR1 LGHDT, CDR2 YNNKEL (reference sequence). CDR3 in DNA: TGTGCCAGCAGTCGGGGCTTGCCGGGACAGGGGTTTATCAGCAATCAGCCCCAGCATTTT. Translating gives CASSRGLPGQGFISNQPQHF.

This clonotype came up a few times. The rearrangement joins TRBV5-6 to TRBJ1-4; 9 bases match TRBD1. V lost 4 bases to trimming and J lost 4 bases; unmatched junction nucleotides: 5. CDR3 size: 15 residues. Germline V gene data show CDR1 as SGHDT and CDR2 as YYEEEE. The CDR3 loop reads CASSPGTGYNEKLFF. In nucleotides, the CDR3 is TGTGCCAGCAGCCCAGGGACAGGGTATAATGAAAAACTGTTTTTT.

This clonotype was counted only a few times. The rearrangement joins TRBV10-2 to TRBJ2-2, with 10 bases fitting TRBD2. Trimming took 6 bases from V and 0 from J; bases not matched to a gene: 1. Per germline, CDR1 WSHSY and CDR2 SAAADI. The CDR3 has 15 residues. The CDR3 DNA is TGCGCCAGCAGGCTAGCGGGAGCGAACACCGGGGAGCTGTTTTTT. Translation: CASRLAGANTGELFF.